This T cell receptor beta chain derives from a study of blood T cell repertoires in COVID-19. Methods used by the authors: Reference gene primer amplification gave estimated nucleated cell counts. Using immunoSEQ multiplex PCR, the repertoire was profiled, and TCRdb retains in-frame clones only, with some absent. V and J calls plus clone size are reproduced from that table; the DNA served to infer D and trimming. The table includes 250,000 to 400,000 clones, roughly 88% detected once. This CDR3 spans 14 amino acids. Trimming took 6 bases from V and 9 from J; bases not matched to a gene: 7. CDR1 is KGHSH and CDR2 is LQKENI in the germline V gene.

The chain is built from TRBV18 and TRBJ1-6; TRBD1 aligns across 8 bases. Sequencing was carried out using peripheral blood. The TCR was taken from a woman aged 30 to 39 with COVID-19, enrolled during active disease. The CDR3 DNA reads TGTGCCAGCTCGTACGACAGGGGAACTTCACCCCTCCACTTT. Protein: CASSYDRGTSPLHF.